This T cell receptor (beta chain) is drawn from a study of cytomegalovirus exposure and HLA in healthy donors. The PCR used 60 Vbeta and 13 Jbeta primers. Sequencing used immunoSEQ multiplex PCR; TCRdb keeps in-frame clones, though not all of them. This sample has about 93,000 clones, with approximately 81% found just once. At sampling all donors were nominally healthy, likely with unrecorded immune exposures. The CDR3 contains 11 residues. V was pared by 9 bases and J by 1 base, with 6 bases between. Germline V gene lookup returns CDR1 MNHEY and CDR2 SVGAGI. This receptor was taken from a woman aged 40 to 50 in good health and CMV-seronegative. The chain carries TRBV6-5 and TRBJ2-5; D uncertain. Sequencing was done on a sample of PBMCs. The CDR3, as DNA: TGTGCCAGTCGACTCCAAGAGACCCAGTACTTC. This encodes CASRLQETQYF.